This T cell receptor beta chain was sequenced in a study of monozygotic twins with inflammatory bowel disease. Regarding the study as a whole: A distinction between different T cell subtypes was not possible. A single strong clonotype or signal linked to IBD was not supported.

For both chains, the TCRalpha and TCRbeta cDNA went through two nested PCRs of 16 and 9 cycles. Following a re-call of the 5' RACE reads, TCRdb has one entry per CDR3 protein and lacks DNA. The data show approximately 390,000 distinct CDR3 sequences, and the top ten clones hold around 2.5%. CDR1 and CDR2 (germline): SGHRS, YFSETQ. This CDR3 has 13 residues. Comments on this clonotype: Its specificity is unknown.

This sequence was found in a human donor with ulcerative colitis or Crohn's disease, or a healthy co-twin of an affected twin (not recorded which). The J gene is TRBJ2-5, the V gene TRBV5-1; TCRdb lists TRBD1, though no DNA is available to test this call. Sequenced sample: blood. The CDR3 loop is CASSLPGQETQYF. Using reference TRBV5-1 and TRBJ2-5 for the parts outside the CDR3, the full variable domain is KAGVTQTPRYLIKTRGQQVTLSCSPISGHRSVSWYQQTPGQGLQFLFEYFSETQRNKGNFPGRFSGRQFSNSRSEMNVSTLELGDSALYLCASSLPGQETQYFGPGTRLLVL.